Following are 10 T cell receptor beta chains from one sample sequenced in a study of shared clonotypes between healthy human individuals. TCRdb's table, derived via immunoSEQ multiplex PCR, lists solely in-frame clones and lacks some. In the table there are millions of clones, 95% of which are singletons. Sequenced: naive CD4+ T cells sorted from blood. Subset described: CD45RA+ positively selected. The receptor set was obtained from a man aged 18 to 29 in good health.

The chain couples TRBV6-6 to TRBJ2-3, with D uncertain. Germline V gives CDR1 MNHNY, CDR2 SVGAGI (reference sequence). The CDR3 extends over 13 amino acids. Trimming left V 7 bases short and J 2 bases short, with 10 bases between. The CDR3 DNA follows: TGTGCCAGCAATCTGGATACCACAGATACGCAGTATTTT. Its protein product is CASNLDTTDTQYF.

In its sample, this clone was seen once. The chain recombines TRBV6-1 with TRBJ2-3; D is ambiguous. Germline-derived CDR1 and CDR2 are MNHNS and SASEGT. This CDR3 is built from 12 residues. With 2 bases removed from V and 6 bases from J, the gap between germline ends came to 6 bases. CDR3 coding DNA: TGTGCCAGCAGTGAAAGAATGGATACGCAGTATTTT. Protein: CASSERMDTQYF.

The chain links TRBV25-1 to TRBJ1-6; D may be TRBD1 (5 bases). CDR3 length equals 16 residues. The V end was cut by 7 bases, the J end by 0 bases, with 13 bases between. From germline, CDR1 is MGHDK and CDR2 SYGVNS. CDR3 loop: CASTSGGRSYNSPLHF. The CDR3 nucleotides are TGTGCCAGCACTAGTGGGGGTCGCTCCTATAATTCACCCCTCCACTTT.

The chain uses TRBV10-1 and TRBJ2-3, with 14 bases matching TRBD2. This CDR3 has 16 residues. The junction had 2 bases not matched to a gene; V was cut back by 5 bases and J by 1 base. Germline-derived CDR1 and CDR2 are WNHNN and SYGVQD (reference sequence). CDR3 coding DNA: TGCGCCAGCAGTATGGGACTAGCGGGGGGCACAGATACGCAGTATTTT. Translating it yields CASSMGLAGGTDTQYF.

This rearrangement joins TRBV5-4 to TRBJ1-1; D gene ambiguous. Germline CDR1 and CDR2: SGHNT and YYREEE (reference sequence). V was trimmed by 2 bases and J by 1 base, leaving 9 bases between them. CDR3 length: 14 amino acids. For the CDR3, the DNA is TGTGCCAGCAGCTTTTACACCAAGAACACTGAAGCTTTCTTT. This codes for CASSFYTKNTEAFF. Combining the CDR3 with reference TRBV5-4 and TRBJ1-1 gives the whole variable domain ETGVTQSPTHLIKTRGQQVTLRCSSQSGHNTVSWYQQALGQGPQFIFQYYREEENGRGNFPPRFSGLQFPNYSSELNVNALELDDSALYLCASSFYTKNTEAFFGQGTRLTVV.

V gene TRBV9 combines with J gene TRBJ2-7; 12 bases agree with TRBD2. Germline CDR1 SGDLS, CDR2 YYNGEE. The CDR3 is made up of 15 amino acids. V shed 0 bases, J shed 2 bases, and the junction held 0 bases outside the gene matches. CDR3 residues: CASSVGTSGTYEQYF. The CDR3 bases are TGTGCCAGCAGCGTAGGGACTAGCGGGACCTACGAGCAGTACTTC.

The V call is TRBV2, the J call TRBJ2-5, with a weak D call TRBD2 (5 bases). The ends were cut back, 7 bases at V and 5 bases at J, with 14 bases in the middle. The CDR3 totals 13 residues. Per germline, CDR1 SNHLY and CDR2 FYNNEI. This CDR3 reads CASTTLRDETQYF. CDR3 coding DNA: TGTGCCAGCACCACCCTTCGGGATGAGACCCAGTACTTC.

The chain employs TRBV5-4 and TRBJ2-7, with TRBD1 identical over 12 bases. The germline gives CDR1 SGHNT, CDR2 YYREEE (reference sequence). CDR3 size: 14 residues. The V gene end was trimmed by 4 bases and the J gene end by 7 bases; junction bases not matched to a gene: 6. This chain's CDR3 is CASSPGQGAREQYF. The CDR3 coding sequence is TGTGCCAGCAGCCCGGGACAGGGGGCGAGAGAGCAGTACTTC.

The V and J genes are TRBV7-8 and TRBJ1-1; D is unclear. CDR3 length: 17 amino acids. Deletions cut 5 bases from V and 1 base from J, with 20 bases between. Germline V gene lookup returns CDR1 SGHVS and CDR2 FQNEAQ. The CDR3 here is CASSGRSLGSGNTEAFF. DNA of the CDR3: TGTGCCAGCAGCGGCCGCTCTTTGGGCTCGGGGAACACTGAAGCTTTCTTT.

Remarks on this clone: The junction shows a germline mismatch at one end, possibly a read error. This same CDR3 is encoded by further DNA sequences in the sample. The CDR3 DNA is TGCGCCTGGAATATTGTCTCGGACAGGAACTATGGCTACACCTTC. Its protein product is CAWNIVSDRNYGYTF. The chain uses TRBV30 and TRBJ1-2, with 7 positions matching TRBD1. The CDR3 is made up of 15 amino acids. The germline V gene encodes CDR1 GTSNPN and CDR2 SVGIG (reference sequence).